These 15 T cell receptor beta chains originate from one sample sequenced in a study of radiation and T cells in renal cell carcinoma. TCRdb's table, derived via immunoSEQ multiplex PCR, lists solely in-frame clones and lacks some. The sample yields more than 95,000 clones, 81% seen once. Specified time point: blood 2 weeks post-SBRT. Treatment reported: 15 Gy SBRT to primary tumor, nephrectomy 4 weeks later. Specimen: blood, collected from a patient whose treatment included radiotherapy and nephrectomy. The receptors derive from a man aged 50-60 years with renal cell carcinoma.

The rearrangement uses TRBV11-2 and TRBJ1-4, with 10 bases lining up with TRBD1. This CDR3 is 13 amino acids long. V was pared by 5 bases and J by 10 bases, with 4 bases of the junction left unmatched. CDR1 is SGHAT and CDR2 is FQNNGV in the germline V gene. The CDR3 DNA is TGTGCCAGCAGCCCGACAGGGGGCGTAAAACTGTTTTTT. This sequence encodes CASSPTGGVKLFF.

In DNA form, the CDR3 reads TGTGCCAGCAGTTTAATCGAGGGGGTGAGGCAAGAGACCCAGTACTTC. It specifies CASSLIEGVRQETQYF. V usage is TRBV28 and J usage is TRBJ2-5; the D gene is possibly TRBD1 (6 bases). Germline CDR1 is MDHEN and CDR2 is SYDVKM. The CDR3 has 16 amino acids. Trimming cost V 2 bases and J 2 bases, with 15 bases left between them.

In regard to this clone: Within the sample, other DNA sequences also encode this same CDR3. This sequence joins TRBV5-1 and TRBJ1-2; 8 nucleotides align to TRBD1. Germline V CDR1 and CDR2: SGHRS, YFSETQ. J lost 8 bases, V lost 4 bases, and 7 bases had no gene match. The CDR3 loop spans 13 amino acids. The CDR3 nucleotides are TGCGCCAGCAGCCCCGGACAGGGCGAGGGCTACACCTTC. Its translation is CASSPGQGEGYTF.

This chain joins TRBV7-9 and TRBJ1-2; 8 bases are shared with TRBD1. Trimming cost V 5 bases and J 7 bases; bases outside gene matches: 12. Germline CDR1 SEHNR, CDR2 FQNEAQ (reference sequence). The CDR3 covers 15 residues. The CDR3 reads CASSITDRGRAGYTF. The DNA for the CDR3 is TGTGCCAGCAGCATCACCGACAGGGGTCGAGCTGGCTACACCTTC.

The J gene is TRBJ1-2, the V gene TRBV5-1; D ambiguous. Germline lookup yields CDR1 SGHRS and CDR2 YFSETQ. CDR3 length: 12 residues. Trimming stripped 4 bases from V and 8 bases from J, with 12 bases between. The DNA for the CDR3 is TGCGCCAGCAGCCTTGCTCAGGAGGGCTACACCTTC. It codes for CASSLAQEGYTF.

CDR3 in amino acids: CSVVRRGGDTQYF. The DNA for the CDR3 is TGCAGCGTCGTCCGCAGGGGGGGAGATACGCAGTATTTT. The gene calls are TRBV29-1 and TRBJ2-3, with D perhaps given as TRBD1 or TRBD2 (7 bases each). This CDR3 region has 13 residues. Trimming removed 6 bases from V and 5 bases from J, with 15 bases in between. Per the germline V gene, CDR1 is SQVTM and CDR2 is ANQGSEA.

The chain carries TRBV4-1 and TRBJ1-1, with D possibly matching TRBD1 (6 bases). The CDR3 runs 16 residues. Germline V gives CDR1 MGHRA, CDR2 YSYEKL. The germline V and J ends were trimmed by 2 bases and 1 base, with 14 bases remaining between them. CDR3 nucleotide sequence: TGCGCCAGCAGCCAACTGGCTGACAGGTGGAACACTGAAGCTTTCTTT. This encodes CASSQLADRWNTEAFF.

V and J are TRBV6-1 and TRBJ2-7; a weak D match, TRBD1 (6 bases). CDR1 and CDR2 (germline): MNHNS, SASEGT. The germline V and J ends were trimmed by 5 bases and 5 bases, with 16 bases remaining between them. This CDR3 has 14 residues. The CDR3 nucleotides read TGTGCCAGCAGTTTTAAACAGGGTTTCAACGAGCAGTACTTC. Translated, it gives CASSFKQGFNEQYF.

A word on this clone: The final CDR3 position lacks the conserved phenylalanine or tryptophan, pointing to a likely read error. The limits of the CDR3 on the DNA are not certain, so only TCRdb's listed CDR3 is given. The chain's CDR3 is CASSWRFR. This sequence joins TRBV6-1 and TRBJ1-2. Per the germline V gene, CDR1 is MNHNS and CDR2 is SASEGT. The CDR3 numbers 8 amino acids, ends counted.

This chain uses TRBV6-5 with TRBJ2-3; 8 bases are a match to TRBD1. The CDR3 is 15 residues long. Germline loops: CDR1 MNHEY, CDR2 SVGAGI. Trimming took 5 bases from V and 6 from J; bases not matched to a gene: 10. The CDR3 sequence: CASSLNRGTRDTQYF. For the CDR3, the DNA is TGTGCCAGCAGTCTAAACAGGGGGACCAGGGATACGCAGTATTTT.

Details on this clone: Mismatch with germline at one junction end may stem from a read error. The rearrangement joins TRBV7-9 to TRBJ2-7; D is ambiguous. The length of the CDR3 is 11 residues. Germline V gene sequence: CDR1 SEHNR, CDR2 FQNEAQ (reference sequence). This CDR3 reads CASSFGQSLVF. The CDR3 DNA follows: TGTGCCAGCAGCTTCGGTCAAAGCTTGGTTTTC.

The chain has TRBV18 and TRBJ2-3; TRBD1 or TRBD2 may be the D gene (5 bases each). Germline V CDR1 and CDR2: KGHSH, LQKENI. This CDR3 is built from 15 residues. V was trimmed by 5 bases and J by 1 base, leaving 13 bases between them. CDR3 in DNA: TGTGCCAGCTCAGCCCAGGGACCACGCACAGATACGCAGTATTTT. Translated: CASSAQGPRTDTQYF.

The rearrangement links TRBV15 to TRBJ2-1, with 9 bases aligning to TRBD2. The junction had 6 bases not matched to a gene; V was cut back by 7 bases and J by 8 bases. Germline lookup yields CDR1 LNHNV and CDR2 YYDKDF (reference sequence). The CDR3 has 13 residues. CDR3 in amino acids: CATKSTSGDEQFF. In DNA form, the CDR3 reads TGTGCCACCAAATCGACTAGCGGCGATGAGCAGTTCTTC.

This clone was detected only a few times. The chain uses TRBV9 and TRBJ1-1; D unclear. Between the trimmed V and J ends, which lost 4 bases and 3 bases, there was a span of 10 bases. CDR3 length: 13 residues. Looked up from germline, CDR1 is SGDLS and CDR2 is YYNGEE. The CDR3 DNA follows: TGTGCCAGCAGCACGGCGGTTGACACTGAAGCTTTCTTT. Translating gives CASSTAVDTEAFF.

This sequence joins TRBV6-5 and TRBJ1-2, with D maybe TRBD1 (5 bases). Trimming took off 9 bases at V and 2 bases at J, with 10 bases between the two ends. Looked up from germline, CDR1 is MNHEY and CDR2 is SVGAGI. This CDR3 region has 12 residues. In DNA form, the CDR3 reads TGTGCCAGTCGGGGACCGAACTATGGCTACACCTTC. Residues: CASRGPNYGYTF.